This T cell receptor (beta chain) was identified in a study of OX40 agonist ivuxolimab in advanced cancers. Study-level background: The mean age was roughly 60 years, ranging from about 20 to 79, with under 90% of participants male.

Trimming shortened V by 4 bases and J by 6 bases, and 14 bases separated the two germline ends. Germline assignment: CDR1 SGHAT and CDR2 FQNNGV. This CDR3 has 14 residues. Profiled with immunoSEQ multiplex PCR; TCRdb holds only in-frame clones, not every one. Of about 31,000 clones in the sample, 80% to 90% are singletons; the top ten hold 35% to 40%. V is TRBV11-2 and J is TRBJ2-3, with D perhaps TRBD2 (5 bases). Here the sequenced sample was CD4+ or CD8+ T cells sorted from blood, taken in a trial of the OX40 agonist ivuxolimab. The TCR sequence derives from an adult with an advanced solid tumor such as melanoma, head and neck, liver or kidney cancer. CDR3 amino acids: CASSSELGSDTQYF. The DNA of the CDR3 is TGTGCCAGCAGCTCCGAACTAGGATCGGATACGCAGTATTTT.